This T cell receptor (beta chain) is drawn from a study of CD8+ T cells in alopecia areata. Extraction and reverse transcription of RNA yielded cDNA as the sequencing template. Profiled with immunoSEQ multiplex PCR; TCRdb holds only in-frame clones, not every one. The table includes 90,000 to 120,000 clones, less than 90% detected once. Treatment indicated: oral pan-JAK inhibitor, 5-10 mg twice daily. Alopecia areata patients gave lesional scalp punch biopsies and peripheral blood samples. Of note for this clone: What it binds is unknown.

Germline V lookup: CDR1 SGHNT, CDR2 YYREEE (reference sequence). This CDR3 spans 17 amino acids. V lost 0 bases and J lost 2, with 16 bases in between. Regarding the study as a whole: Since there was just one nonresponder, nobody can yet say how baseline CD8+ expansion ties to response. Both scalp clonality and the expanded CD8+ clones among the top 100 showed a significant decrease with tofacitinib. Compared with normal scalp, lesional scalp had higher clonality and more expanded CD8+ clones.

V usage is TRBV5-4 and J usage is TRBJ2-3, with TRBD2 as a possible D gene (6 bases). Here the sequenced sample was CD8+ T cells sorted from blood, taken at week 24, from a patient treated with tofacitinib. The receptor comes from a human donor with alopecia areata. CDR3 DNA: TGTGCCAGCAGCTTGGAAGGATACGGGGGACCCACAGATACGCAGTATTTT. Translating gives CASSLEGYGGPTDTQYF.